The clone carrying this TCR beta chain has just a few counts. Its antigen is still unknown. The sample is drawn from a study of cytomegalovirus exposure and HLA in healthy donors. Study-level background: A subsequent analysis stated that the 120 or so validation repertoires were run on the same platform as the approximately 660 first-cohort repertoires. Whole-study findings and limits: According to a subsequent analysis, TCR clusters from the first cohort were inclined to appear together in the roughly 130 validation repertoires. The study put 150 to 200 TCR beta chains on its list as cytomegalovirus-associated. In vitro confirmation showed three CMV-associated chains to be CMV antigen specific.

The data were produced by immunoSEQ multiplex PCR, yet TCRdb's version contains in-frame clones alone and is incomplete. The repertoire holds some 200,000 clones, with approximately 84% as singletons. The CDR3 extends over 15 amino acids. V trimming: 4 bases; J trimming: 0 bases; junction bases outside the gene matches: 4. Germline loops: CDR1 SGHKS, CDR2 YYEKEE (reference sequence). This sequence originates from a woman younger than 30 in good health and CMV-seropositive. The sample taken for sequencing was PBMCs. This chain joins TRBV5-5 and TRBJ1-5; 7 bases map to TRBD1. CDR3: CASSVGTASNQPQHF. CDR3 nucleotides: TGTGCCAGCAGCGTAGGGACAGCTAGCAATCAGCCCCAGCATTTT.